This T cell receptor beta chain derives from a study of blood T cell repertoires in COVID-19. Germline CDR1 and CDR2: SGHNT and YYREEE (reference sequence). The CDR3 length is 14 residues. After removal of 4 bases from V and 3 bases from J, the junction contained 4 bases not matched to a gene. Method: immunoSEQ multiplex PCR; TCRdb's copy keeps in-frame clones and lacks some. The table lists 220,000 or so clones, 84% of them singletons. Participant age was roughly 18 to 95 years, and participants resided in about two dozen US areas. Cohorts were determined from participant-reported clinical history. The study counted Cohort 3 donors as recovered given two negative PCRs, clearance, or symptom resolution.

The sequence came from a woman aged 40 to 49 who had recovered from COVID-19. Sequenced: PBMCs or T cells enriched from blood (not recorded which). This sequence joins TRBV5-4 and TRBJ1-5, with 7 bases lining up with TRBD1. CDR3 DNA sequence: TGTGCCAGCAGCAGACAGGGCTACAATCAGCCCCAGCATTTT. This sequence encodes CASSRQGYNQPQHF.